This note documents a single T cell receptor (beta chain) sequence. What it recognizes is unknown. The data were taken from a study of blood T cells in healthy people across ages. Broader study findings: Expanded clonotype shifts may have been confounded, as the donors had an unknown CMV status.

A sample-barcoded 5' primer and a J-beta primer mix were used in a second PCR of roughly 7 to 11 cycles. MiXCR, applied by TCRdb to the 5' RACE reads, yields one record per CDR3 protein. The sample includes 1.5 million to 1.9 million distinct CDR3 sequences, 40% to 45% of them seen just once. Germline CDR1 and CDR2: SGHTA and FQGNSA. The CDR3 totals 15 residues. The V end was cut by 5 bases, the J end by 0 bases, with 13 bases between. The clonotype originates from a woman between 18 and 30 years old in good health. Sequencing used blood. The J gene is TRBJ1-1, the V gene TRBV7-2; D is unclear. The CDR3: CASSDGGGMNTEAFF. CDR3 DNA sequence: TGTGCCAGCAGCGACGGCGGTGGCATGAACACTGAAGCTTTCTTT.